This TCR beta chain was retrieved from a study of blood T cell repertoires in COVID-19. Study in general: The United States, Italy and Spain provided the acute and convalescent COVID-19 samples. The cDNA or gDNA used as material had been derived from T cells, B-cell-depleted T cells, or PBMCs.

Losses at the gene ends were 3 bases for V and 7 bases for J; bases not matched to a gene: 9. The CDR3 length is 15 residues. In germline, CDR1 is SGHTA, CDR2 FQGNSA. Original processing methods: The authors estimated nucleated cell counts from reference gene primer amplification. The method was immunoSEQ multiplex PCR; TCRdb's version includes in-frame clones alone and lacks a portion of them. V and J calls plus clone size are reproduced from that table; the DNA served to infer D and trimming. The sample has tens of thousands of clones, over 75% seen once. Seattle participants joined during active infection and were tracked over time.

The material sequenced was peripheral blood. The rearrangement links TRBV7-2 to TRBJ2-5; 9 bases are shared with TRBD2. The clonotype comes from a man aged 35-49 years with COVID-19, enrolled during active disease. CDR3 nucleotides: TGTGCCAGCAGCTTTGTTAGCGGGGGCCCGGGGACCCAGTACTTC. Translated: CASSFVSGGPGTQYF.